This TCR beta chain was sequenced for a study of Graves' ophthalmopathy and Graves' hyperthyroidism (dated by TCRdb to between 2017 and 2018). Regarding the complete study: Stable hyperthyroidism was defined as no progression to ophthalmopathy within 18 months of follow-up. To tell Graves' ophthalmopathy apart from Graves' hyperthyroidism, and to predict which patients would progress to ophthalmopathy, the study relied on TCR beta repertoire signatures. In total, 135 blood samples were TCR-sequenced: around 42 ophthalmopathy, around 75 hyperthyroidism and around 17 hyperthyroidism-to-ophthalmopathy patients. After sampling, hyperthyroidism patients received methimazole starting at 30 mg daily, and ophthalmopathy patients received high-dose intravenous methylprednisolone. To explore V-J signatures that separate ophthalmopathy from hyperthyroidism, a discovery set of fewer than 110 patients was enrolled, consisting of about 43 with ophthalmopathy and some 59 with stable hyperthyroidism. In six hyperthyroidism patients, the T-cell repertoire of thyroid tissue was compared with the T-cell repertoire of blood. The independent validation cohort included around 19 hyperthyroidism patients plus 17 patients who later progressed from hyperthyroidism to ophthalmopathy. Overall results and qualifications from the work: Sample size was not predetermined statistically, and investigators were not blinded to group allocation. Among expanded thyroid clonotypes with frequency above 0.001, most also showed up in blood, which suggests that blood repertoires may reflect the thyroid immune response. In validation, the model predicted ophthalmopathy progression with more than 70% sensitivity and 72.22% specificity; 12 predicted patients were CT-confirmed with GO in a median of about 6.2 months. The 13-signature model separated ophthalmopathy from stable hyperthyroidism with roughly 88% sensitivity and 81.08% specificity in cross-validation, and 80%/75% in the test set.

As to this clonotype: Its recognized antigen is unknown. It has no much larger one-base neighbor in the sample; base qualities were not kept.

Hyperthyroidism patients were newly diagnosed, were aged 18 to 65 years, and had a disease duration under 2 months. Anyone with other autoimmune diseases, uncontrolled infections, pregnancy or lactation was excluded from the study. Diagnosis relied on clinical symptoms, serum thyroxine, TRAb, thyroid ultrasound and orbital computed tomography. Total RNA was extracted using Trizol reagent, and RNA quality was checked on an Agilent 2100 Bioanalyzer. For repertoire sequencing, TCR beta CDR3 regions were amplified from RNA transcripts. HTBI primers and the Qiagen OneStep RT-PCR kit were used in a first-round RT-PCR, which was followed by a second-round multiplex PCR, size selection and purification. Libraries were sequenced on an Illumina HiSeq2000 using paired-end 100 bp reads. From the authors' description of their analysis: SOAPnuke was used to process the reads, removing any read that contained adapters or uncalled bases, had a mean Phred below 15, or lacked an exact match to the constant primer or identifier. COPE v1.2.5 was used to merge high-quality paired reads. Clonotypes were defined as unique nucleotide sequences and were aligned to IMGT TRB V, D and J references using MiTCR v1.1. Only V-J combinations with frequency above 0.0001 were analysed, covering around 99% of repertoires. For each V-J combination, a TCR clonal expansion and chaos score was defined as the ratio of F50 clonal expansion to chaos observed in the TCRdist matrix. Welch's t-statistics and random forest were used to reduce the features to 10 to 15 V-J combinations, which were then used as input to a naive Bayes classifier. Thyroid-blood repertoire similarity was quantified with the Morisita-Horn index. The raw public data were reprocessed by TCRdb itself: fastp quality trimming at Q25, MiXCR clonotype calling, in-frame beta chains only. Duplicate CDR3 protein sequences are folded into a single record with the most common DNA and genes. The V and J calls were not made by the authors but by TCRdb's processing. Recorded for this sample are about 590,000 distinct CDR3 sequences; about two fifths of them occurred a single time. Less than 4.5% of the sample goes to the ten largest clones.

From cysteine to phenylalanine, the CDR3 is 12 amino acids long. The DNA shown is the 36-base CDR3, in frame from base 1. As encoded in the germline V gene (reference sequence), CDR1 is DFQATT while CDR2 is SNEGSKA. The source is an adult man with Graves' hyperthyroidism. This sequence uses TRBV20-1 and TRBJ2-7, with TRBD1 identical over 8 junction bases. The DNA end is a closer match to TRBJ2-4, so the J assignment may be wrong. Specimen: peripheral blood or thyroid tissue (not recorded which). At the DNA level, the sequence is TGCAGTGCTCGGACAGGGAAAAACATTCAGTACTTC. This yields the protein CSARTGKNIQYF.